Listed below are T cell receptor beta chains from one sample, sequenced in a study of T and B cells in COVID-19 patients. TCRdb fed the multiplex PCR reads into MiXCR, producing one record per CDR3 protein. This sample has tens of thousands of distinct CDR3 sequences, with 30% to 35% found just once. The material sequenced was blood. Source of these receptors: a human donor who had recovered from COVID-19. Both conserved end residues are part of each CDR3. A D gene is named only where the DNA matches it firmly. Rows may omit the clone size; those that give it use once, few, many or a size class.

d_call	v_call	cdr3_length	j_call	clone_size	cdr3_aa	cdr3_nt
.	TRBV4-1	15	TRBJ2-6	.	CASSQETAGAGVLTF	TGCGCCAGCAGCCAAGAGACAGCAGGGGCTGGGGTCCTGACTTTC
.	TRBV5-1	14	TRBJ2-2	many	CASSFYTNTGELFF	TGCGCCAGCAGCTTCTATACGAACACCGGGGAGCTGTTTTTT
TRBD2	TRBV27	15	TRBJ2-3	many	CASSYILANTDTQYF	TGTGCCAGCAGTTACATACTAGCGAACACAGATACGCAGTATTTT
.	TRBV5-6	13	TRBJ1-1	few	CASSSDSNTEAFF	TGTGCCAGCAGCTCTGACAGCAACACTGAAGCTTTCTTT
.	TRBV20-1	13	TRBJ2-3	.	CSAREQATDTQYF	TGCAGTGCTAGGGAGCAGGCCACAGATACGCAGTATTTT
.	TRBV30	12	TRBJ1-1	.	CAWRSVGTEAFF	TGTGCCTGGAGGAGTGTTGGGACTGAAGCTTTCTTT
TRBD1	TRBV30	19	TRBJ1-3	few	CAWQVGDRGHPSSGNTIYF	TGTGCCTGGCAAGTGGGGGACAGGGGCCATCCTTCCTCTGGAAACACCATATATTTT
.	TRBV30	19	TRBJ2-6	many	CAWSVAPVARLSGANVLTF	TGTGCCTGGAGTGTAGCCCCCGTTGCGAGGCTCTCTGGGGCCAACGTCCTGACTTTC
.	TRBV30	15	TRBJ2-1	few	CAWSVLLTSYNEQFF	TGTGCCTGGAGCGTCCTGCTCACGTCCTACAATGAGCAGTTCTTC
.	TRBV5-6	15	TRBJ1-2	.	CASSLFELNNYGYTF	TGTGCCAGCAGCTTGTTCGAACTCAATAACTATGGCTACACCTTC
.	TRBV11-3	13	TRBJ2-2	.	CASSRTNTGELFF	TGTGCCAGCAGCCGAACGAACACCGGGGAGCTGTTTTTT
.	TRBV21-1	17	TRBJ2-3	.	CASSNRLAGALTDTQYF	TGTGCCAGCAGCAACAGACTAGCGGGGGCTCTCACAGATACGCAGTATTTT
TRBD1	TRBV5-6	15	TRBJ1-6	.	CASSLMTGIGSPLHF	TGTGCCAGCAGCTTGATGACAGGGATAGGGTCACCCCTCCACTTT
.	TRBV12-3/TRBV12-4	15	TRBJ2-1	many	CASSRNGGPGNEQFF	TGTGCCAGCAGCCGGAACGGGGGGCCGGGGAATGAGCAGTTCTTC
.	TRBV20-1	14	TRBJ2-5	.	CSAPILLRGETQYF	TGCAGTGCTCCAATACTCCTCCGTGGAGAGACCCAGTACTTC
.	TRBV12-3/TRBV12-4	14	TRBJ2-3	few	CASSAGPVADTQYF	TGTGCCAGCAGCGCCGGACCGGTGGCAGATACGCAGTATTTT
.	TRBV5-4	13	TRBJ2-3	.	CASRGVGTDTQYF	TGTGCCAGCAGGGGCGTGGGCACAGATACGCAGTATTTT
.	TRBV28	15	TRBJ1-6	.	CASSLIRANNSPLHF	TGTGCCAGCAGTTTGATTCGGGCGAATAATTCACCCCTCCACTTT
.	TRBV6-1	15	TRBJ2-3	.	CASSDGGDSTDTQYF	TGTGCCAGCAGTGATGGCGGGGATAGCACAGATACGCAGTATTTT
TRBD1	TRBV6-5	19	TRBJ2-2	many	CASRSPVRDSVKNTGELFF	TGTGCCAGCAGGTCACCCGTTCGGGACAGCGTCAAGAACACCGGGGAGCTGTTTTTT
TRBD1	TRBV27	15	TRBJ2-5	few	CASSLWLGGPETQYF	TGTGCCAGCAGTTTATGGTTAGGGGGCCCAGAGACCCAGTACTTC
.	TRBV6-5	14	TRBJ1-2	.	CASSARGRLEGYTF	TGTGCCAGCAGTGCCCGTGGACGGCTAGAGGGCTACACCTTC
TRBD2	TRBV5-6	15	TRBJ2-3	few	CASSGGGGGLDTQYF	TGTGCCAGCAGCGGGGGGGGTGGGGGGTTGGATACGCAGTATTTT
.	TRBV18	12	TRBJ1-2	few	CASSLRRDGYTF	TGTGCCAGCTCACTTCGTAGGGATGGCTACACCTTC